This TCR beta chain was identified in a study of beta chain features in type 1 diabetes. Study overall: Across all samples, approximately 110,000,000 sorted cells were examined.

Investigators reverse transcribed all isolated RNA, so they sequenced expressed TCRB transcripts. Clones were sequenced by immunoSEQ multiplex PCR, and TCRdb holds only the in-frame ones, with some missing. The repertoire consists of about 930,000 clones, with roughly a sixth occurring once and the leading ten covering 0.02% to 0.03%. This clone was found once. Other DNA variants within this sample encode the same CDR3. This receptor was obtained from a woman between 18 and 29 years old in good health. The sequencing input was naive CD4+ T cells from blood.

The CDR3 DNA sequence: TGTGCCAGCAGTTCTCCAGGCGCCAAAAACATTCAGTACTTC. As protein: CASSSPGAKNIQYF. The J gene is TRBJ2-4, the V gene TRBV28; D remains unclear. CDR1 MDHEN and CDR2 SYDVKM come from the germline V gene. This CDR3 contains 14 residues. Between the trimmed V and J ends, which lost 4 bases and 1 base, there was a span of 8 bases.